There are many counts of the clone carrying this T cell receptor beta chain. This entry belongs to a study of human T cells and chemical hapten exposure. TCRdb independently ran MiXCR on the RACE reads; one entry per CDR3 protein. The sample records 300,000 to 450,000 distinct CDR3 sequences, roughly 4.6% being singletons. Time point denoted: pre-sensitization, week 0. The sample's treatment: therapeutic diphenylcyclopropenone sensitization with weekly scalp DPC. The CDR3 sequence is 16 residues long. V gave up 2 bases and J gave up 0 bases, with 10 bases separating them. Germline V gives CDR1 PRHDT, CDR2 FYEKMQ (reference sequence).

This clonotype originated in a woman aged 45-59 years with alopecia areata. Some clones in this sample may be carry-over from other donors' samples. The chain employs TRBV13 and TRBJ2-2; D possibly uses TRBD1 or TRBD2 (5 bases each). The specimen was whole blood, collected in connection with sensitization to the hapten diphenylcyclopropenone (DPC). DNA for the CDR3: TGTGCCAGCAGCTTACGTTTGGGGGCGAACACCGGGGAGCTGTTTTTT. Translated, it gives CASSLRLGANTGELFF.